The 8 T cell receptor beta chains presented below share a single source sample, sequenced in a study of shared clonotypes between healthy human individuals. Profiling relied on immunoSEQ multiplex PCR, and the TCRdb table lists in-frame clones only, not all of them. The repertoire holds more than 1,200,000 clones, with around 98.5% as singletons. The sequenced sample consisted of naive CD4+ T cells sorted from blood. The subset here: CD45RA+ positively selected. These receptors were collected from a man in his thirties or forties in good health.

Of note for this clone: Other DNA variants within this sample encode the same CDR3. This chain connects TRBV5-1 to TRBJ2-2; D uncertain. Trimming took off 4 bases at V and 0 bases at J, with 10 bases between the two ends. The CDR3 loop spans 15 amino acids. Germline V gives CDR1 SGHRS, CDR2 YFSETQ. CDR3 nucleotides: TGCGCCAGCAGCCTCTCGATAGCGAACACCGGGGAGCTGTTTTTT. This translates into CASSLSIANTGELFF.

The V gene is TRBV7-9, the J gene TRBJ2-2; maybe TRBD2 (5 bases). Germline lookup yields CDR1 SEHNR and CDR2 FQNEAQ (reference sequence). V was clipped by 3 bases and J by 4 bases, with 12 bases between them. CDR3 length: 15 residues. CDR3 DNA: TGTGCCAGCAGCTTGGGCCGGAGGTTCACCGGGGAGCTGTTTTTT. Translation: CASSLGRRFTGELFF.

This rearrangement joins TRBV6-5 to TRBJ1-2, with D uncertain. The V gene's germline CDR1 is MNHEY and CDR2 SVGAGI. This CDR3 comprises 14 residues. V lost 0 bases to trimming and J lost 4 bases, with 9 bases between them. CDR3 sequence reads: CASSYSGVVYGYTF. The CDR3, as DNA: TGTGCCAGCAGTTACTCCGGGGTCGTCTATGGCTACACCTTC.

The CDR3 coding sequence is TGCGCCAGCAGCCAAGGCACTAGCCAGGGATTGACAGAGACCCAGTACTTC. Its protein is CASSQGTSQGLTETQYF. This rearrangement joins TRBV4-1 to TRBJ2-5; tentatively, D is TRBD2 (6 bases). V lost 1 base and J lost 4, with 19 bases in between. The CDR3 consists of 17 residues. Looked up from germline, CDR1 is MGHRA and CDR2 is YSYEKL.

The chain carries TRBV27 and TRBJ2-5, with 8 positions matching TRBD2. CDR1 and CDR2 (germline): MNHEY, SMNVEV (reference sequence). The CDR3 covers 16 residues. Germline trimming cut 4 bases from V and 1 base from J; bases unmatched to any gene: 8. Here the CDR3 reads CASSSSLAGLQETQYF. The DNA of the CDR3 is TGTGCCAGCAGTTCCTCGCTAGCGGGCCTCCAAGAGACCCAGTACTTC.

The chain links TRBV6-4 to TRBJ2-1; 10 bases are a match to TRBD2. The CDR3 loop spans 16 amino acids. Germline CDR1 reads MRHNA; CDR2 reads SNTAGT. V shed 4 bases and J 0 bases; nucleotides not matched to a gene: 3. The CDR3 region has the DNA TGTGCCAGCAGTGTACTAGCGGGAAGCTCCTACAATGAGCAGTTCTTC. As protein: CASSVLAGSSYNEQFF.

This chain connects TRBV10-3 to TRBJ2-7, with D uncertain. V was clipped by 3 bases and J by 6 bases, with 15 bases between them. Germline-derived CDR1 and CDR2 are ENHRY and SYGVKD. This CDR3 has 14 amino acids. The CDR3 DNA is TGTGCCATCAGTGACCTCGGGCCCGCATCCGAGCAGTACTTC. Amino acid sequence: CAISDLGPASEQYF.

As to this clone: One end of the junction varies from germline; a read error may be responsible. The rearrangement uses TRBV5-1 and TRBJ2-1; 8 bases align to TRBD2. Germline assignment: CDR1 SGHRS and CDR2 YFSETQ. CDR3 length: 12 amino acids. DNA of the CDR3: TGCGCCAGCAGCCTCAAAGCGGGAGAGCCGTTCTTC. Its translation: CASSLKAGEPFF.